The TCR beta chain described here comes from a study of blood T cell repertoires in COVID-19. About the research overall: Samples representing acute and convalescent COVID-19 were sourced from the United States, Italy and Spain. Sources were T cells, B-cell-depleted T cells, or PBMCs; the material itself was cDNA or gDNA.

The germline V gene encodes CDR1 SGHDN and CDR2 FVKESK. V was clipped by 4 bases and J by 3 bases; unmatched bases: 9. The CDR3 consists of 18 residues. Per the authors' pipeline: Scientists estimated how many nucleated cells there were by amplifying reference gene primers. Libraries were prepared by immunoSEQ multiplex PCR; TCRdb keeps only in-frame clonotypes and omits some of them. V and J calls and clone size are those listed in that table; D and trimming were worked out from the DNA. The sample has more than 90,000 clones; roughly 81% are singletons. This chain connects TRBV14 to TRBJ1-4, with TRBD1 matching 12 bases. The clonotype comes from a man aged 35-49 years with acute or convalescent COVID-19. Source material: peripheral blood. The CDR3: CASSPSGQGARANEKLFF. CDR3 bases: TGTGCCAGCAGCCCCTCGGGACAGGGGGCCCGGGCTAATGAAAAACTGTTTTTT.